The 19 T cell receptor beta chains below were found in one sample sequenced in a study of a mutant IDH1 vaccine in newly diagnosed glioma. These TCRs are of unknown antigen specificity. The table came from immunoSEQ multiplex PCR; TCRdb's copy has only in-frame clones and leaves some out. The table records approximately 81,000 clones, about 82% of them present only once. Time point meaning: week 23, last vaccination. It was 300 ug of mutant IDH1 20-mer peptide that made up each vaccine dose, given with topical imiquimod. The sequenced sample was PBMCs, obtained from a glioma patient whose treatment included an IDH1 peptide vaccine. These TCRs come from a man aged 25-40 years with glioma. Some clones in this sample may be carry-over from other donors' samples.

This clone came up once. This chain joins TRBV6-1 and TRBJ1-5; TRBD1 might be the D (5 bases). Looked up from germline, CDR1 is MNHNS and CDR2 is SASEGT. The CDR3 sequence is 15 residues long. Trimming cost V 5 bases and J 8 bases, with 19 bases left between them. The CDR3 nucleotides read TGTGCCAGCAGTCAACAGAGTACCCTCAGGGAGCCCCAGCATTTT. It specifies CASSQQSTLREPQHF.

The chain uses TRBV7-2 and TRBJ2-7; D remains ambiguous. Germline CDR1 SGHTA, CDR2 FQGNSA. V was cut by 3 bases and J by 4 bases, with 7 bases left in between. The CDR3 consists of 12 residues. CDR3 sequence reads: CASSFWSYEQYF. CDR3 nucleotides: TGTGCCAGCAGCTTTTGGTCTTACGAGCAGTACTTC.

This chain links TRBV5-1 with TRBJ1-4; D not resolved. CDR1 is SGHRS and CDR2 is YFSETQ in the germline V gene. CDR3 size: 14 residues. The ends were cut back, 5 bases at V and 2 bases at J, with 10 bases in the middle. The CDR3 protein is CASRSGPTNEKLFF. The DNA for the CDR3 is TGCGCCAGCAGAAGCGGCCCGACTAATGAAAAACTGTTTTTT. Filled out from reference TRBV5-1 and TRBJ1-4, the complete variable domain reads KAGVTQTPRYLIKTRGQQVTLSCSPISGHRSVSWYQQTPGQGLQFLFEYFSETQRNKGNFPGRFSGRQFSNSRSEMNVSTLELGDSALYLCASRSGPTNEKLFFGSGTQLSVL.

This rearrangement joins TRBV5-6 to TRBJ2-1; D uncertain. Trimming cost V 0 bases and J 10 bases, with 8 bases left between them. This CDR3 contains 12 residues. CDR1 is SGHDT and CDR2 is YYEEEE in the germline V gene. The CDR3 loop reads CASSLGFSEQFF. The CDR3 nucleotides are TGTGCCAGCAGCTTGGGATTTTCGGAGCAGTTCTTC.

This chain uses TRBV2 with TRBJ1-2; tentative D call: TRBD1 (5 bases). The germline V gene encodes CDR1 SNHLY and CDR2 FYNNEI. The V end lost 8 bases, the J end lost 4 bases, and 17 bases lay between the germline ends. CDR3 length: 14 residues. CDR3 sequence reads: CASRREQASYGYTF. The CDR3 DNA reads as TGTGCCAGCCGCCGAGAACAGGCCTCCTATGGCTACACCTTC.

The DNA of the CDR3 is TGCGCCAGCAGCCGGGAACTAGCGGGAGGATCGAGTGAGCAGTTCTTC. Its translation: CASSRELAGGSSEQFF. The chain uses TRBV5-1 and TRBJ2-1; 12 bases are shared with TRBD2. CDR1 and CDR2 from the germline V gene are SGHRS and YFSETQ. With 4 bases clipped from V and 9 bases from J, the junction kept 11 bases outside the gene matches. The CDR3 consists of 16 residues.

CDR3 amino acids: CASSEDSFSQLVGENEQFF. The CDR3 nucleotides are TGTGCCAGCAGTGAGGACAGCTTTTCCCAATTGGTTGGAGAAAATGAGCAGTTCTTC. J is TRBJ2-1 and V is TRBV6-1; TRBD1 might be the D (6 bases). Per germline, CDR1 MNHNS and CDR2 SASEGT. This CDR3 contains 19 residues. V lost 3 bases and J lost 7, with 28 bases in between.

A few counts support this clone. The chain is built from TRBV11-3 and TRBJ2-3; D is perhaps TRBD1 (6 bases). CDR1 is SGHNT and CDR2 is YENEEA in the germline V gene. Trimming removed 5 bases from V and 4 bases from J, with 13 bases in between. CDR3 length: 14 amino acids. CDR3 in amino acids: CASSRHRESDTQYF. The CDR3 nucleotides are TGTGCCAGCAGCCGTCACAGGGAGTCAGATACGCAGTATTTT.

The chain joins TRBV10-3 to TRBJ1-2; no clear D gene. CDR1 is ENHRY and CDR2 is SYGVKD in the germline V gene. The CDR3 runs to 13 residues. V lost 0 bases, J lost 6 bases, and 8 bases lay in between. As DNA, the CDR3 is TGTGCCATCAGTGAGTCGAATTCCCATGGCTACACCTTC. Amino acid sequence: CAISESNSHGYTF.

In DNA form, the CDR3 reads TGTGCCAGCAGTCGGACAGGGAGCTCCTACGAGCAGTACTTC. Amino acid sequence: CASSRTGSSYEQYF. The rearrangement links TRBV27 to TRBJ2-5; TRBD1 agrees at 8 bases. The J call is in doubt because the DNA end fits TRBJ2-7 better. Germline V gene data show CDR1 as MNHEY and CDR2 as SMNVEV (reference sequence). This CDR3 region has 14 residues.

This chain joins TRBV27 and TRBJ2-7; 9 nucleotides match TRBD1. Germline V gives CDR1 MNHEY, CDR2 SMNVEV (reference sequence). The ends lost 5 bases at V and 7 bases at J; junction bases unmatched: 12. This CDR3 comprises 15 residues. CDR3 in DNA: TGTGCCAGCAGTCCCTTTGGGACAGGGAAAATTGAGCAGTACTTC. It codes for CASSPFGTGKIEQYF.

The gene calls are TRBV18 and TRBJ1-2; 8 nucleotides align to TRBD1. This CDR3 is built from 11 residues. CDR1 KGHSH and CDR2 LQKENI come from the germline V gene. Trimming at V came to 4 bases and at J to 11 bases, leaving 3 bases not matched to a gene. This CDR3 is CASSQQGVYTF. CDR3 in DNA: TGTGCCAGCTCACAACAGGGGGTATACACCTTC.

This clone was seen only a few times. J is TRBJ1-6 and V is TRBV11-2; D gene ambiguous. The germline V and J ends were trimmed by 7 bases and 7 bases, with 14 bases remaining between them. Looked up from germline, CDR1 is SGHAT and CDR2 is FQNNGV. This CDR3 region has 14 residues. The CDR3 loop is CASTLAYSNSPLHF. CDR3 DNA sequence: TGTGCCAGCACTTTGGCCTACTCGAATTCACCCCTCCACTTT.

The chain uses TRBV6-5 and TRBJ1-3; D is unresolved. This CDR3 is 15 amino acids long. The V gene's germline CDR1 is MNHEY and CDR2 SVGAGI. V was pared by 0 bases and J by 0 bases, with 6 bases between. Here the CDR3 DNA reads TGTGCCAGCAGTTACTCTGGGGACTCTGGAAACACCATATATTTT. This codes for CASSYSGDSGNTIYF.

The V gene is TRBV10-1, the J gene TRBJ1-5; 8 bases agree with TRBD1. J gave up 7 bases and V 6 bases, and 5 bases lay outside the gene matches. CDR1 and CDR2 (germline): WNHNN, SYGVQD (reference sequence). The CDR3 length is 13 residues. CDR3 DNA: TGCGCCAGCAGAATCCAGGGGGCCCAGCCCCAGCATTTT. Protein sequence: CASRIQGAQPQHF.

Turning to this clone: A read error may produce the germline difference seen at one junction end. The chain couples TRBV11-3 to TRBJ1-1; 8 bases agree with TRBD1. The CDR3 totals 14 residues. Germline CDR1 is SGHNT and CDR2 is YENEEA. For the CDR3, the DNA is TGTGCCAGCAGCCTAGAGCAGGGGGCCACTGAAGCTTTCTTT. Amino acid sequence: CASSLEQGATEAFF.

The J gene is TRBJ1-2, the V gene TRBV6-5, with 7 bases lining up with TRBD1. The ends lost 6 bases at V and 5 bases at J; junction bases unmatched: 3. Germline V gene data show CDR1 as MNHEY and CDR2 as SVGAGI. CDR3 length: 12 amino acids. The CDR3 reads CASSRDSYGYTF. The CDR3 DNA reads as TGTGCCAGCAGCCGGGACAGTTATGGCTACACCTTC.

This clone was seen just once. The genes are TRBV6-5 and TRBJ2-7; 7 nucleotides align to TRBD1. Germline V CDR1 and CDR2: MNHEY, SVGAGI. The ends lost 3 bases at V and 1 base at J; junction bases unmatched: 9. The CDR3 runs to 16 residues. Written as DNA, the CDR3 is TGTGCCAGCAGTTATTCCGTCGGACAGGTTTCCTACGAGCAGTACTTC. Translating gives CASSYSVGQVSYEQYF.

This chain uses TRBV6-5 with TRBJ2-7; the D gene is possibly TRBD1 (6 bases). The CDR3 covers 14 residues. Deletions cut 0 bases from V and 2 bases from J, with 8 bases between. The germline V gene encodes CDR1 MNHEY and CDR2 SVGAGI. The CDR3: CASSYSDSPYEQYF. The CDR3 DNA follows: TGTGCCAGCAGTTACTCGGACAGCCCCTACGAGCAGTACTTC.